The 21 T cell receptor beta chains reported below all come from one sample, sequenced in a study of tumor and adjacent non-tumor tissue in lung cancer. The library came from three nested PCR rounds adapted from ARM-PCR protocols. TCRdb independently ran MiXCR on the multiplex PCR reads; one entry per CDR3 protein. The sample lists some 120,000 distinct CDR3 sequences; 66% were seen once. No cell sorting was done before RNA was extracted from the tissue. The sequenced material came from lung tumor tissue. The receptors come from a man aged 25 to 40 with non-small cell lung cancer.

This clonotype occurred once. A much more abundant neighbour one base away suggests this may be a read error. This rearrangement joins TRBV6-5 to TRBJ1-2; unclear D gene. CDR1 and CDR2 from the germline V gene are MNHEY and SVGAGI. This CDR3 has 15 amino acids. The chain's CDR3 is CASSRTLGLQHGYIF. In DNA form, the CDR3 reads TGTGCCAGCAGCCGAACGCTAGGACTTCAACATGGCTACATCTTC.

In regard to this clonotype: One end of the junction fails to match germline, which may point to a read error. J is TRBJ2-1 and V is TRBV30, with 11 bases that match TRBD2. This CDR3 is 13 amino acids long. Germline V gene sequence: CDR1 GTSNPN, CDR2 SVGIG (reference sequence). This CDR3 reads CVWSVGLAGEQFF. The CDR3 DNA reads as TGTGTCTGGAGCGTAGGACTAGCGGGTGAGCAGTTCTTC.

Concerning this clonotype: A read error may be the cause here, since a much bigger clone is one base away. The DNA is left out, because the CDR3 cannot be placed on it with certainty; the CDR3 is given as TCRdb lists it. The chain carries TRBV29-1 and TRBJ1-2; the DNA was not compared with TRBD1, the D call given in the table. From its first to its last residue, the CDR3 has 13 amino acids. Per the germline V gene, CDR1 is SQVTM and CDR2 is ANQGSEA. The CDR3 here is CSVGSGAGGGYIF.

Details on this clonotype: At one of its ends the junction is not consistent with the germline gene, which may arise from a read error. The chain is built from TRBV20-1 and TRBJ1-2; perhaps TRBD1 as D (6 bases). Germline loops: CDR1 DFQATT, CDR2 SNEGSKA (reference sequence). The CDR3 has 12 residues. The DNA for the CDR3 is TGCAGTGCCCGAGGGGGGAGCTATGGCTACACCTTT. It translates to CSARGGSYGYTF.

This chain links TRBV11-2 with TRBJ2-7; D might be TRBD1 (5 bases). Trimming stripped 7 bases from V and 3 bases from J, with 16 bases between. From germline, CDR1 is SGHAT and CDR2 FQNNGV. This CDR3 contains 14 residues. CDR3 bases: TGTGCCAGCAACTCCACGGCAGGGCTCTACGAGCAGTACTTC. Translation gives CASNSTAGLYEQYF.

Concerning this clonotype: At one end the junction does not follow the germline gene, possibly because of a read error. V is TRBV24-1 and J is TRBJ2-1, with 7 bases identical to TRBD1. The length of the CDR3 is 16 residues. Germline CDR1 KGHDR, CDR2 SFDVKD. The CDR3 is CVTSDQRGPLANEQFF. CDR3 DNA sequence: TGTGTCACCAGTGACCAAAGGGGGCCCCTCGCCAATGAGCAGTTCTTC.

This clonotype was observed a handful of times. This chain connects TRBV7-8 to TRBJ1-1; no firm D call. Germline V gene lookup returns CDR1 SGHVS and CDR2 FQNEAQ. The CDR3 runs to 15 residues. Trimming took off 1 base at V and 0 bases at J, with 9 bases between the two ends. The CDR3 here is CASSLVLQMNTEAFF. The CDR3, as DNA: TGTGCCAGCAGCTTAGTCTTACAGATGAACACTGAAGCTTTCTTT.

With regard to this clonotype: The CDR3 ends on some other residue instead of the conserved phenylalanine or tryptophan, so this is likely a read error. It is unclear where the CDR3 begins or ends on the DNA, so no DNA is shown, and the CDR3 is as TCRdb lists it. The chain has TRBV11-2 and TRBJ2-1; the DNA was not compared with TRBD2, the D call given in the table. The CDR3 numbers 16 amino acids, ends counted. Germline assignment: CDR1 SGHAT and CDR2 FQNNGV. This CDR3 reads CASSLEARGYYNERFS.

This clonotype was counted a single time. A read error may produce the germline difference seen at one junction end. The chain has TRBV20-1 and TRBJ2-7, with D possibly called TRBD1 or TRBD2 (5 bases each). The CDR3 extends over 11 amino acids. The germline V gene has CDR1 DFQATT and CDR2 SNEGSKA (reference sequence). The DNA of the CDR3 is TGCAATGCTAGAGATGAGTGGGACGAACACTTC. As protein: CNARDEWDEHF.

Note on this clonotype: This may be a read error: a much more frequent sequence differs by one nucleotide. The gene calls are TRBV4-2 and TRBJ2-3; D gene unclear. The CDR3 totals 16 residues. The germline V gene encodes CDR1 LGHNA and CDR2 YNFKEQ. This CDR3 reads CASSQDRWSGTDMQYF. CDR3 nucleotides: TGTGCCAGCAGCCAAGATAGATGGTCCGGCACAGATATGCAGTATTTT.

Remarks on this clonotype: A single base separates this from a much larger clone, so it may be a read error. The chain couples TRBV15 to TRBJ2-7, with no clear D. Per germline, CDR1 LNHNV and CDR2 YYDKDF (reference sequence). V lost 0 bases and J 5 bases, leaving 17 bases between the germline ends. The CDR3 loop spans 16 amino acids. The CDR3 sequence is CATSRDRSLDGHEQYF. CDR3 bases: TGTGCCACCAGCAGAGATCGGAGTCTTGACGGACACGAGCAGTACTTC.

To note about this clonotype: A read error may be the cause here, since a much bigger clone is one base away. The V call is TRBV20-1, the J call TRBJ2-7, with a tentative D call TRBD1 (6 bases). The CDR3 has 14 amino acids. Germline V gives CDR1 DFQATT, CDR2 SNEGSKA (reference sequence). CDR3 in amino acids: CSASQFRGSYEQCF. The CDR3 DNA reads TGCAGTGCTAGTCAATTCAGGGGATCCTACGAGCAGTGCTTC.

This clonotype was recorded many times. The chain links TRBV4-2 to TRBJ1-2, with D unclear. Between the trimmed V and J ends, which lost 0 bases and 5 bases, there was a span of 10 bases. CDR3 length equals 14 residues. Germline CDR1 is LGHNA and CDR2 is YNFKEQ. In nucleotides, the CDR3 is TGTGCCAGCAGCCAAGAGACAAAAGGGTATGGCTACACCTTC. This encodes CASSQETKGYGYTF.

Remarks on this clonotype: A much larger clone differs from this one at a single base, so this may be a read error. The chain joins TRBV20-1 to TRBJ2-3, with 12 bases identical to TRBD2. Germline V gene data show CDR1 as DFQATT and CDR2 as SNEGSKA (reference sequence). Trimming at V came to 4 bases and at J to 7 bases, leaving 18 bases not matched to a gene. This CDR3 comprises 18 residues. DNA of the CDR3: TGCAGTGCTAAAAGACTAGCGGGAGTTCAGTCGGGTTTTCATACGCAGTATTTT. It encodes CSAKRLAGVQSGFHTQYF.

Of note for this clonotype: The conserved final phenylalanine or tryptophan is absent from the CDR3, which likely points to a read error. The chain is built from TRBV20-1 and TRBJ2-2, with D hard to call. The V and J ends lost 3 bases and 5 bases respectively, with 10 bases between them. This CDR3 region has 13 residues. From germline, CDR1 is DFQATT and CDR2 SNEGSKA (reference sequence). CDR3 loop: CSASDQSTGELFY. CDR3 bases: TGCAGTGCTAGCGATCAGTCGACCGGGGAGCTGTTTTAT.

The genes are TRBV11-1 and TRBJ2-2; no reliable D call. The CDR3 is made up of 17 amino acids. The germline CDR1 and CDR2 sequences are SGHAT and FQDESV (reference sequence). The germline V and J ends were trimmed by 0 bases and 10 bases, with 21 bases remaining between them. The DNA for the CDR3 is TGTGCCAGCAGCTTAGCGTCCGGAAACAGATTCGGCGAGGAGCTGTTTTTT. Translated, it gives CASSLASGNRFGEELFF.

This clonotype was seen many times. The gene calls are TRBV11-2 and TRBJ2-1; D is unclear. The CDR3 spans 13 residues. V was cut by 7 bases and J by 5 bases, with 12 bases left in between. Germline assignment: CDR1 SGHAT and CDR2 FQNNGV. The CDR3, as DNA: TGTGCCAGCAAGCCGGCAGGAAACAATGAGCAGTTCTTC. This sequence encodes CASKPAGNNEQFF.

Details on this clonotype: This could be a read error, since a much larger clone is one nucleotide away. This rearrangement joins TRBV6-6 to TRBJ1-6; possibly TRBD1 for D (5 bases). The CDR3 is made up of 14 amino acids. Germline CDR1 and CDR2: MNHNY and SVGAGI (reference sequence). This chain's CDR3 is CTSSIGSGASPLHF. CDR3 coding DNA: TGTACCAGCAGCATAGGGTCCGGGGCCTCACCCCTCCACTTT.

This clonotype was recorded a few times. The chain couples TRBV5-1 to TRBJ2-1; D call uncertain. Trimming pared 1 base from V and 3 bases from J, leaving 11 bases between. This CDR3 contains 15 residues. From germline, CDR1 is SGHRS and CDR2 YFSETQ. The CDR3 protein is CASSLFVLGYNEQFF. In nucleotides, the CDR3 is TGCGCCAGCAGCTTGTTTGTTTTAGGCTACAATGAGCAGTTCTTC.

This clonotype was counted only a few times. This rearrangement joins TRBV5-6 to TRBJ2-1, with TRBD2 matching 8 bases. Losses at the gene ends were 1 base for V and 8 bases for J; bases not matched to a gene: 5. Per the germline V gene, CDR1 is SGHDT and CDR2 is YYEEEE. The CDR3 extends over 14 amino acids. The CDR3 DNA is TGTGCCAGCAGCTTGACTAGCGGCATCGATGAGCAGTTCTTC. This translates into CASSLTSGIDEQFF.

In its sample, this clonotype was seen a few times. This could be a read error, since a much larger clone is one nucleotide away. The genes are TRBV20-1 and TRBJ1-4; no firm D call. There are 15 residues in the CDR3. The germline CDR1 and CDR2 sequences are DFQATT and SNEGSKA (reference sequence). The CDR3 nucleotides read TGCAGTGCTAGTGTTCTTGGACGGTCTAATGGAAAACTGTTTTTT. Translation: CSASVLGRSNGKLFF.